A single sample is the source of the 25 T cell receptor beta chains below, sequenced in a study of blood T cell repertoires in COVID-19. Produced via immunoSEQ multiplex PCR; TCRdb's table is partial and in-frame only. The top ten clones hold 35% to 45% of a sample with 70,000 or so clones, over 65% of them seen once. Specimen: peripheral blood. These receptors were obtained from an older woman with acute or convalescent COVID-19.

The V and J genes are TRBV11-3 and TRBJ2-1, with TRBD1 identical over 7 bases. The germline V gene has CDR1 SGHNT and CDR2 YENEEA. The CDR3 sequence is 13 residues long. J lost 9 bases, V lost 5 bases, and 7 bases had no gene match. The CDR3 protein is CASSRGPGSEQFF. The CDR3 DNA reads as TGTGCCAGCAGCAGGGGGCCGGGTAGTGAGCAGTTCTTC.

The J gene is TRBJ1-1, the V gene TRBV19, with no clear D. Trimming took off 5 bases at V and 4 bases at J, with 8 bases between the two ends. Germline loops: CDR1 LNHDA, CDR2 SQIVND (reference sequence). The CDR3 runs to 12 residues. DNA of the CDR3: TGTGCCAGTAGTTCCGGGTCCACTGAAGCTTTCTTT. It specifies CASSSGSTEAFF. The full variable domain, rest sourced from reference TRBV19 and TRBJ1-1, is DGGITQSPKYLFRKEGQNVTLSCEQNLNHDAMYWYRQDPGQGLRLIYYSQIVNDFQKGDIAEGYSVSREKKESFPLTVTSAQKNPTAFYLCASSSGSTEAFFGQGTRLTVV.

This clone has just a few counts. This chain uses TRBV3-1 (or the pseudogene TRBV3-2) with TRBJ2-7, with D possibly TRBD2 on 6 matching bases. CDR1 is LGHDT and CDR2 is YNNKEL in the germline V gene (reference sequence). The V end was cut by 4 bases, the J end by 9 bases, with 25 bases between. The CDR3 is 16 amino acids. CDR3 sequence reads: CASSPFSSAGTIGQYF. As DNA, the CDR3 is TGTGCCAGCAGCCCCTTCTCTAGCGCGGGCACTATAGGGCAGTACTTC.

This rearrangement joins TRBV10-3 to TRBJ1-4; a possible D gene is TRBD1 (5 bases). Germline CDR1 and CDR2: ENHRY and SYGVKD. The length of the CDR3 is 15 residues. Trimming cost V 1 base and J 6 bases, with 12 bases left between them. The CDR3 reads CAISEFGGTHEKLFF. Written as DNA, the CDR3 is TGTGCCATCAGTGAGTTCGGGGGAACCCATGAAAAACTGTTTTTT.

The CDR3 is CASSLTASSYNEQFF. In nucleotides, the CDR3 is TGTGCCAGCAGCCTCACAGCCAGCTCCTACAATGAGCAGTTCTTC. The chain combines TRBV14 with TRBJ2-1; D is uncertain. V was shortened by 4 bases and J by 0 bases, with 10 bases between the two germline ends. The V gene's germline CDR1 is SGHDN and CDR2 FVKESK. The CDR3 runs to 15 residues.

The chain uses TRBV24-1 and TRBJ2-1; 11 positions match TRBD2. The CDR3 consists of 16 residues. With 0 bases clipped from V and 10 bases from J, the junction kept 7 bases outside the gene matches. Germline-derived CDR1 and CDR2 are KGHDR and SFDVKD. The CDR3 DNA follows: TGTGCCACCAGTGATTTGGCTAGCGGGGGGCCGAAGGAGCAGTTCTTC. Amino acids: CATSDLASGGPKEQFF.

V is TRBV28 and J is TRBJ1-2; tentatively, D is TRBD1 (6 bases). The CDR3 totals 14 residues. V was clipped by 7 bases and J by 6 bases, with 18 bases between them. The germline V gene has CDR1 MDHEN and CDR2 SYDVKM. CDR3 sequence: CASTEGNKGDGYTF. CDR3 DNA: TGTGCCAGCACCGAAGGGAATAAGGGGGATGGCTACACCTTC.

The chain joins TRBV5-1 to TRBJ2-3; 10 nucleotides line up with TRBD2. V lost 4 bases to trimming and J lost 5 bases; unmatched junction nucleotides: 4. This CDR3 comprises 14 residues. Per germline, CDR1 SGHRS and CDR2 YFSETQ. The CDR3 nucleotides are TGCGCCAGCAGCGACCCTAGCGGGGGAGATACGCAGTATTTT. This translates into CASSDPSGGDTQYF.

The genes are TRBV4-2 and TRBJ2-1; 7 nucleotides match TRBD2. With 0 bases clipped from V and 6 bases from J, the junction kept 32 bases outside the gene matches. CDR1 is LGHNA and CDR2 is YNFKEQ in the germline V gene. The CDR3 has 24 residues. The CDR3 region is CASSQEVSFVAAGKGMNPRNEQFF. As DNA, the CDR3 is TGTGCCAGCAGCCAAGAAGTATCCTTCGTAGCAGCGGGAAAAGGGATGAATCCCCGCAATGAGCAGTTCTTC.

The rearrangement joins TRBV2 to TRBJ1-2; D gene uncertain. The CDR3 totals 12 residues. Trimming took off 3 bases at V and 7 bases at J, with 9 bases between the two ends. Germline loops: CDR1 SNHLY, CDR2 FYNNEI. In DNA, the CDR3 is TGTGCCAGCAGTGATAGAGGGCCTGGCTACACCTTC. It yields the protein CASSDRGPGYTF.

The V call is TRBV12-5, the J call TRBJ1-6; the D gene is possibly TRBD1 (5 bases). The length of the CDR3 is 14 residues. The germline V gene has CDR1 LGHNT and CDR2 FRNRAP. Trimming removed 1 base from V and 6 bases from J, with 7 bases in between. The CDR3 DNA reads TGTGCTAGTGGTTTGGGACAGCCTAATTCACCCCTCCACTTT. Translation: CASGLGQPNSPLHF. The full variable domain, rest sourced from reference TRBV12-5 and TRBJ1-6, is DARVTQTPRHKVTEMGQEVTMRCQPILGHNTVFWYRQTMMQGLELLAYFRNRAPLDDSGMPKDRFSAEMPDATLATLKIQPSEPRDSAVYFCASGLGQPNSPLHFGNGTRLTVT.

The chain combines TRBV6-2 or TRBV6-3 with TRBJ2-1; 12 positions agree with TRBD2. V dropped 6 bases and J dropped 2; count of bases not matched to a gene: 5. From germline, CDR1 is MNHEY and CDR2 SVGEGT. The CDR3 extends over 16 amino acids. CDR3 residues: CASSSSGRVAYNEQFF. CDR3 DNA: TGTGCCAGCAGCTCTAGCGGGAGGGTTGCCTACAATGAGCAGTTCTTC.

The genes are TRBV28 and TRBJ1-6; no clear D gene. The length of the CDR3 is 15 residues. CDR1 and CDR2 from the germline V gene are MDHEN and SYDVKM. The V end was cut by 7 bases, the J end by 10 bases, with 20 bases between. CDR3 region: CASTFRTVRRSPLHF. In DNA, the CDR3 is TGTGCCAGCACCTTCCGGACTGTGCGACGGTCACCCCTCCACTTT.

This sequence joins TRBV20-1 and TRBJ1-1, with 7 bases identical to TRBD1. The germline V gene has CDR1 DFQATT and CDR2 SNEGSKA (reference sequence). This CDR3 region has 11 residues. The ends lost 8 bases at V and 4 bases at J; junction bases unmatched: 4. The CDR3 bases are TGCAGTCTCAGGGGGGCCACTGAAGCTTTCTTT. Amino acids: CSLRGATEAFF.

V is TRBV28 and J is TRBJ1-5; 8 nucleotides line up with TRBD1. The CDR3 length is 15 residues. Trimming removed 4 bases from V and 3 bases from J; junction bases left unmatched: 5. Germline-derived CDR1 and CDR2 are MDHEN and SYDVKM. CDR3 in amino acids: CASSSTGGTNQPQHF. The CDR3 nucleotides read TGTGCCAGCAGTTCCACAGGGGGGACCAATCAGCCCCAGCATTTT.

The CDR3 DNA is TGTGCCAGCAGGACGGACAGGGTAGGGGAGCAGTTCTTC. Translation: CASRTDRVGEQFF. The J gene is TRBJ2-1, the V gene TRBV6-5, with 8 bases matching TRBD1. The V gene end was trimmed by 6 bases and the J gene end by 10 bases; junction bases not matched to a gene: 8. This CDR3 spans 13 amino acids. Germline CDR1 is MNHEY and CDR2 is SVGAGI.

This clone was recorded many times. The V gene is TRBV7-9, the J gene TRBJ2-3; 13 nucleotides line up with TRBD2. The CDR3 totals 19 residues. The V segment lost 3 bases and the J segment 0 bases; nucleotides outside the gene matches: 9. The germline CDR1 and CDR2 sequences are SEHNR and FQNEAQ (reference sequence). The CDR3 reads CASSFPTSGGRTSTDTQYF. CDR3 bases: TGTGCCAGCAGCTTCCCGACTAGCGGGGGGCGAACTAGCACAGATACGCAGTATTTT. The complete variable domain, with remaining parts taken from reference TRBV7-9 and TRBJ2-3, reads DTGVSQNPRHKITKRGQNVTFRCDPISEHNRLYWYRQTLGQGPEFLTYFQNEAQLEKSRLLSDRFSAERPKGSFSTLEIQRTEQGDSAMYLCASSFPTSGGRTSTDTQYFGPGTRLTVL.

The rearrangement joins TRBV6-5 to TRBJ2-7; 8 bases fit TRBD2. With 6 bases clipped from V and 6 bases from J, the junction kept 10 bases outside the gene matches. Germline V gives CDR1 MNHEY, CDR2 SVGAGI. This CDR3 is built from 14 residues. This CDR3 reads CASRPTGTSSEQYF. CDR3 coding DNA: TGTGCCAGCAGGCCCACCGGGACTAGTTCCGAGCAGTACTTC.

V gene TRBV28 combines with J gene TRBJ1-1; weak D call: TRBD1 (6 bases). The V gene lost 4 bases and the J gene lost 2 bases, with 20 bases spanning the gap. CDR1 and CDR2 (germline): MDHEN, SYDVKM. The CDR3 contains 17 residues. The DNA for the CDR3 is TGTGCCAGCAGTTCCAACCCCCGAGTGACAGGCAACACTGAAGCTTTCTTT. Residues: CASSSNPRVTGNTEAFF.

V gene TRBV7-2 combines with J gene TRBJ1-2; D is uncertain. CDR1 and CDR2 (germline): SGHTA, FQGNSA. V gave up 4 bases and J gave up 8 bases, with 20 bases separating them. The CDR3 sequence is 15 residues long. CDR3 in DNA: TGTGCCAGCAGCTCCCCGGGAGGGAGGGTTGGCGGCTACACCTTC. It codes for CASSSPGGRVGGYTF.

This rearrangement joins TRBV3-1 (or the pseudogene TRBV3-2) to TRBJ2-7, with 7 positions matching TRBD2. The V gene's germline CDR1 is LGHDT and CDR2 YNNKEL (reference sequence). The CDR3 contains 14 residues. V was clipped by 3 bases and J by 7 bases; unmatched bases: 9. The CDR3 DNA reads TGTGCCAGCAGCCAGACAAGTGGGGGAGGGGAGCAGTACTTC. Protein: CASSQTSGGGEQYF.

This clone was counted a single time. The chain joins TRBV6-2 or TRBV6-3 to TRBJ2-6; tentative D call: TRBD1 (6 bases). The V end was cut by 6 bases, the J end by 2 bases, with 14 bases between. The CDR3 extends over 16 amino acids. Germline CDR1 reads MNHEY; CDR2 reads SVGEGT. The CDR3 loop is CASSRGGVPGANVLTF. The CDR3 region has the DNA TGTGCCAGCAGCAGGGGTGGGGTTCCTGGGGCCAACGTCCTGACTTTC.

The rearrangement links TRBV9 to TRBJ1-4; 7 bases map to TRBD1. The CDR3 is 14 amino acids. Germline CDR1 SGDLS, CDR2 YYNGEE. V was clipped by 4 bases and J by 7 bases; unmatched bases: 7. The CDR3 reads CASSYDRVREKLFF. CDR3 DNA sequence: TGTGCCAGCAGCTACGACAGGGTACGTGAAAAACTGTTTTTT.

The V and J genes are TRBV5-1 and TRBJ2-3; tentatively, D is TRBD1 (6 bases). The CDR3 extends over 14 amino acids. V dropped 4 bases and J dropped 4 bases, with 13 bases sitting between them. CDR1 is SGHRS, CDR2 YFSETQ, per germline. The CDR3: CASSPTGPPDTQYF. CDR3 sequence (DNA): TGCGCCAGCAGCCCGACAGGCCCCCCAGATACGCAGTATTTT.

The CDR3 spells CASSLAGRGRGEKLFF. CDR3 bases: TGTGCCAGCAGCTTAGCCGGCAGGGGGCGAGGTGAAAAACTGTTTTTT. J is TRBJ1-4 and V is TRBV7-2; 8 nucleotides align to TRBD1. J was trimmed by 7 bases and V by 0 bases; bases with no gene match: 7. Germline values: CDR1 SGHTA, CDR2 FQGNSA. This CDR3 spans 16 amino acids.